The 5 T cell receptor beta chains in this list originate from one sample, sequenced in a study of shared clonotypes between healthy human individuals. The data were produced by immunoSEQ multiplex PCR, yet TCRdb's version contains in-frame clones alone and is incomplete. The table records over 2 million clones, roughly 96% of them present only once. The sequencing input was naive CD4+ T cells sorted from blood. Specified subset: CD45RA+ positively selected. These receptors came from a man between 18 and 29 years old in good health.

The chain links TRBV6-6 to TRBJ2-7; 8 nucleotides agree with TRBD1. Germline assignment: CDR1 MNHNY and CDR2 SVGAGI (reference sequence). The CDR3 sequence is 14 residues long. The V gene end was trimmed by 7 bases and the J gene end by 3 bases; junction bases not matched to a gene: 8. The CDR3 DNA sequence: TGTGCCAGCACCCTAGGACAGGGCATCTACGAGCAGTACTTC. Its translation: CASTLGQGIYEQYF.

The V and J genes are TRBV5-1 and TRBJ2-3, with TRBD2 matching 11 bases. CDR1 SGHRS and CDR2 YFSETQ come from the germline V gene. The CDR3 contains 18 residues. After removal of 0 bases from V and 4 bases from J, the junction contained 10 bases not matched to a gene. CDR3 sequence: CASSLALTSGSNADTQYF. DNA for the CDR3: TGCGCCAGCAGCTTGGCCTTAACTAGCGGGAGTAACGCAGATACGCAGTATTTT.

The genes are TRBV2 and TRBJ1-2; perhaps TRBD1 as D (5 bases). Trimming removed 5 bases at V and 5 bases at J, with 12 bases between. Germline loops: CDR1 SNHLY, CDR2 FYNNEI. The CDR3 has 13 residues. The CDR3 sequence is CASSPGGGYGYTF. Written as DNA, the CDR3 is TGTGCCAGCAGTCCCGGGGGGGGTTATGGCTACACCTTC.

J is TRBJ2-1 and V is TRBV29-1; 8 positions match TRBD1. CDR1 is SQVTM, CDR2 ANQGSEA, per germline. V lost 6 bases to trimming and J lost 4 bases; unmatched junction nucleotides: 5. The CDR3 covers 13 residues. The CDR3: CSVRTGYYNEQFF. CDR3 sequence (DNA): TGCAGCGTGAGGACAGGGTATTACAATGAGCAGTTCTTC.

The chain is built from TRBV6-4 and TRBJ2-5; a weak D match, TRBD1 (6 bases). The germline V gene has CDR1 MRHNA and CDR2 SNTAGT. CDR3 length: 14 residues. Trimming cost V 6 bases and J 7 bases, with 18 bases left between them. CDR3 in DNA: TGTGCCAGCAGGCCAGACGGACAGTCTGGGACCCAGTACTTC. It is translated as CASRPDGQSGTQYF.